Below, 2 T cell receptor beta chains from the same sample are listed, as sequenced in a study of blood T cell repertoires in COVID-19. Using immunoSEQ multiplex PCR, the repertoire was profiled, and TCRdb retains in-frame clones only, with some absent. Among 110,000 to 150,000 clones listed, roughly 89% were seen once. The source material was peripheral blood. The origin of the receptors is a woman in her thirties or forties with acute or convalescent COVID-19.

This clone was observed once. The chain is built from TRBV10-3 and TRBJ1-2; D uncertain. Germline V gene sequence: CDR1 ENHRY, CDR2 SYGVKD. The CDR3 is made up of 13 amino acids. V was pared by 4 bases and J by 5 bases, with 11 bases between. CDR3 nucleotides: TGTGCCATCAGTGGAGCCACCGGGTATGGCTACACCTTC. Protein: CAISGATGYGYTF.

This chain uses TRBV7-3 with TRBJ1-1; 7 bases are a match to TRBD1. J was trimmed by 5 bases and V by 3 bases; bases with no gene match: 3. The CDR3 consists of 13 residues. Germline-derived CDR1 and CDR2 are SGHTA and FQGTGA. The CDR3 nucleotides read TGTGCCAGCAGCTTGACAGGGTATACTGAAGCTTTCTTT. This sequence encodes CASSLTGYTEAFF.